This TCR beta chain was recovered during a study of post-analysis software for immune sequencing data. On the study more broadly: There were relapsing-remitting, secondary progressive and progressive-relapsing multiple sclerosis among the disease courses included. Findings and limits, study-wide: Controls had lower frequencies than patients of 4 or 5 TRBV segments, which included TRBV5-6, TRBV5-1 and TRBV20-1. Controls had significantly higher normalized Chao1 diversity than multiple sclerosis patients.

The CDR3 has 14 amino acids. J gave up 6 bases and V 4 bases, and 8 bases lay outside the gene matches. Germline CDR1 reads SGHVS; CDR2 reads FNYEAQ. Unique molecular identifiers had been added to the TCR beta cDNA libraries. TCRdb processed the PCR reads anew with MiXCR; each CDR3 protein has one entry. The table has 400,000 to 500,000 distinct CDR3 sequences, 30% to 45% seen once. As regards this clonotype: Its target is not known.

This TCR was recovered from a girl between 2 and 10 years old with multiple sclerosis. The rearrangement links TRBV7-6 to TRBJ1-1; 7 nucleotides align to TRBD1. The sample taken for sequencing was blood. The chain's CDR3 is CASSSEDRLAEAFF. The CDR3 region has the DNA TGTGCCAGCAGCTCGGAGGACAGGCTCGCTGAAGCTTTCTTT.